Listed below are T cell receptor beta chains from one sample, sequenced in a study of human versus mouse CDR3 diversity and MHC coevolution. The method was immunoSEQ multiplex PCR; TCRdb's version includes in-frame clones alone and lacks a portion of them. The sample carries 45,000 to 75,000 clones, roughly 93% recorded once. Sample: naive CD4+ T cells from blood. The receptors originated from a person aged 55-75 years in good health. Both conserved end residues are part of each CDR3. D genes are given only for firm matches. Clone size is not always given. Where it is, it says once, few, many or a class for expanded clones.

V	D	J	size	DNA	CDR3
TRBV5-8	TRBD2	TRBJ2-1	NA	TGTGCCAGCAGCTTCTCAAGACTAGCGGGATTGGGTAGTGAGCAGTTCTTC	CASSFSRLAGLGSEQFF
TRBV19	NA	TRBJ2-7	NA	TGTGCCAGTAGTATAGATCGGGACTACGAGCAGTACTTC	CASSIDRDYEQYF
TRBV29-1	TRBD2	TRBJ2-5	NA	TGCAGCGTTGATAGCGGGAGCTTCGAGACCCAGTACTTC	CSVDSGSFETQYF
TRBV5-4	NA	TRBJ1-2	NA	TGTGCCAGCAGCTCGGCGCCGGGAAGTGACTATGGCTACACCTTC	CASSSAPGSDYGYTF
TRBV27	TRBD2	TRBJ2-3	once	TGTGCCAGCAGTTTATCGACTGTGGGACTAGCGGGCACAGATACGCAGTATTTT	CASSLSTVGLAGTDTQYF
TRBV9	NA	TRBJ1-2	NA	TGTGCCAGCAGCGTAGAGGGGGAACGCCACCTTGATGGCTACACCTTC	CASSVEGERHLDGYTF
TRBV7-2	TRBD2	TRBJ2-1	NA	TGTGCCAGCACGTCGACTAGCGGGGGAACCAATGAGCAGTTCTTC	CASTSTSGGTNEQFF
TRBV5-1	TRBD1	TRBJ1-5	NA	TGCGCCAGCAGCCCGGGACAGGGAAACCAGCCCCAGCATTTT	CASSPGQGNQPQHF
TRBV5-1	TRBD1	TRBJ2-7	NA	TGCGCCAGCAGCGACAGGGGGGGCTCCTACGAGCAGTACTTC	CASSDRGGSYEQYF
TRBV10-1	NA	TRBJ2-5	once	TGCGCCACCTCGGACAGTATCCAAGAGACCCAGTACTTC	CATSDSIQETQYF
TRBV9	TRBD1	TRBJ2-3	NA	TGTGCCAGCAGCCCGTGGACAGGAGAGACAGATACGCAGTATTTT	CASSPWTGETDTQYF
TRBV5-1	TRBD2	TRBJ2-1	NA	TGCGCCAGCAGCTTGTCGAGCGGGAGCGATGAGCAGTTCTTC	CASSLSSGSDEQFF
TRBV6-4	NA	TRBJ1-2	NA	TGTGCCAGCAGTCCTGACAGCACCTATGGCTACACCTTC	CASSPDSTYGYTF
TRBV7-3	TRBD1	TRBJ2-1	NA	TGTGCCAGCAGCTTAACGGTGGACAGGGCCGAGCAGTTCTTC	CASSLTVDRAEQFF
TRBV5-1	TRBD1	TRBJ1-4	NA	TGCGCCAGCAGCGGACAGGGGGGGAATGAAAAACTGTTTTTT	CASSGQGGNEKLFF
TRBV15	TRBD2	TRBJ2-1	NA	TGTGCCACCAGCAGAGATTTGGCTAGCGGGAGTCTGCGCTACAATGAGCAGTTCTTC	CATSRDLASGSLRYNEQFF
TRBV7-9	TRBD2	TRBJ2-1	NA	TGTGCCAGCAGCCGGTGGGCGCTAGCGGGAGCGCGTGAGCAGTTCTTC	CASSRWALAGAREQFF
TRBV9	NA	TRBJ2-3	once	TGTGCCAGCACCTCGGGGGGCGGGATATACACAGATACGCAGTATTTT	CASTSGGGIYTDTQYF
TRBV6-1	NA	TRBJ1-5	NA	TGTGCCAGCAGTGAAGCCGGAACAGGGCCGGCGTCGCGGCCCCAGCATTTT	CASSEAGTGPASRPQHF
TRBV29-1	TRBD1	TRBJ1-2	NA	TGCAGCGTAGCGACAGGGGAGGTTGGCTACACCTTC	CSVATGEVGYTF
TRBV29-1	NA	TRBJ2-3	NA	TGCAGCGTTGTTGAGGGAGTAGATACGCAGTATTTT	CSVVEGVDTQYF
TRBV9	NA	TRBJ1-4	NA	TGTGCCAGCAGCACCGGGGGGAAAGCAACTAATGAAAAACTGTTTTTT	CASSTGGKATNEKLFF
TRBV5-4	TRBD2	TRBJ2-1	NA	TGTGCCAGCAGCTTGGGCAGCGGGAGCTACAATGAGCAGTTCTTC	CASSLGSGSYNEQFF
TRBV9	NA	TRBJ1-2	NA	TGTGCCAGCAGCTACCAGACAGAGGTAAACTATGGCTACACCTTC	CASSYQTEVNYGYTF
TRBV1	NA	TRBJ2-6	NA	TGCACCAGCAGAATTTACAGTTTGTGCACAAGTCGGGCCAACGTCCTGACTTTC	CTSRIYSLCTSRANVLTF
TRBV7-9	TRBD1	TRBJ1-4	few	TGTGCCAGCAGCCGCGACAGGGGGACTAATGAAAAACTGTTTTTT	CASSRDRGTNEKLFF
TRBV7-9	TRBD2	TRBJ2-7	NA	TGTGCCAGCAGCTTCCCGACTAGCGGACAAACCTACGAGCAGTACTTC	CASSFPTSGQTYEQYF